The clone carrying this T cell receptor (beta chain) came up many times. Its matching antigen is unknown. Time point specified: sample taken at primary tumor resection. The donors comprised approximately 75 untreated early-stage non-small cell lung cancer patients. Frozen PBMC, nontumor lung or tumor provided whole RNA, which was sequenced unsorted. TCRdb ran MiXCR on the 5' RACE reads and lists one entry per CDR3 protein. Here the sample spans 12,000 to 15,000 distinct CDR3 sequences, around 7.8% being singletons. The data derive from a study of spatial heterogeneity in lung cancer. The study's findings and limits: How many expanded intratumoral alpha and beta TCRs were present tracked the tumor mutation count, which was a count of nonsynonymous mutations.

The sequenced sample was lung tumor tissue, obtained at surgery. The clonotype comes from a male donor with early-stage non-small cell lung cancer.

CDR3 nucleotide sequence: TGTGCCAGCAGCACGGCTAGCGGGAGTGGTGAGCAGTACTTC. It yields the protein CASSTASGSGEQYF. This chain links TRBV9 with TRBJ2-7, with 10 bases lining up with TRBD2. Germline-derived CDR1 and CDR2 are SGDLS and YYNGEE. The V gene end was trimmed by 4 bases and the J gene end by 7 bases; junction bases not matched to a gene: 8. This CDR3 is built from 14 residues.